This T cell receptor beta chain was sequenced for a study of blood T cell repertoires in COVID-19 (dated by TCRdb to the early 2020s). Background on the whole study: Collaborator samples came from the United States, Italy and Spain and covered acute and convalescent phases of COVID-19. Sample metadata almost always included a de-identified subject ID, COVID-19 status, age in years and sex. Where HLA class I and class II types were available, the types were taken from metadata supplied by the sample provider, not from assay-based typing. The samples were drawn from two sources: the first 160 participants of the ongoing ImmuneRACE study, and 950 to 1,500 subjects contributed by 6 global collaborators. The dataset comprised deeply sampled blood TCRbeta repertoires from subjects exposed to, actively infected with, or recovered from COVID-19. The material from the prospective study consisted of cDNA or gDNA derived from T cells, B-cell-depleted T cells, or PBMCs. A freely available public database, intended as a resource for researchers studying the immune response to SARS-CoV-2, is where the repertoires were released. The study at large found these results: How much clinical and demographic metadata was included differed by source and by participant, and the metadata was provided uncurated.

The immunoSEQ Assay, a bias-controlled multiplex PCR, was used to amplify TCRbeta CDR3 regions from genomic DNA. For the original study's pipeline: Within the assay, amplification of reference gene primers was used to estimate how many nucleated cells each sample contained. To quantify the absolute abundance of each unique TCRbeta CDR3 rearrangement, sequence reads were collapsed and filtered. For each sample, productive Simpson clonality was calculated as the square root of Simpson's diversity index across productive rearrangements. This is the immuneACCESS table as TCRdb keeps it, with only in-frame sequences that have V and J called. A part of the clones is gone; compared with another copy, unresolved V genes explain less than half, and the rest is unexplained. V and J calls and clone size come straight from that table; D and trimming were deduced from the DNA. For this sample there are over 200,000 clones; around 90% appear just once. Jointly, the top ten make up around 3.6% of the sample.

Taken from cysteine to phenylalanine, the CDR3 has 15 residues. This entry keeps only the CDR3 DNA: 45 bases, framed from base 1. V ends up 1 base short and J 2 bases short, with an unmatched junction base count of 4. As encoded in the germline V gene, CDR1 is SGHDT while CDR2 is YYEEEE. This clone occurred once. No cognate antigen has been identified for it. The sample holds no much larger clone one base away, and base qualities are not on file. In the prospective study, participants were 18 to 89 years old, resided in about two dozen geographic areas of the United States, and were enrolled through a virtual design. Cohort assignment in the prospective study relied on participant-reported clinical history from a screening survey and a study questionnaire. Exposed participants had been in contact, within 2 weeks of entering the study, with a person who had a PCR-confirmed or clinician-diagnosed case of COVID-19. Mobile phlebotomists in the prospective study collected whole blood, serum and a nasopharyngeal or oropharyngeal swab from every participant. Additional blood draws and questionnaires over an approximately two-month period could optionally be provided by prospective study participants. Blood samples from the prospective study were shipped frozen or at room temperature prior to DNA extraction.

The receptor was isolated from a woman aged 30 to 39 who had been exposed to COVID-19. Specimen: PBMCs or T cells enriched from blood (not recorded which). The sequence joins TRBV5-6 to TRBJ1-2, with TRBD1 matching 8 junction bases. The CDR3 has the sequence CASSLLDRVNYGYTF. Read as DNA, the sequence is TGTGCCAGCAGCTTGCTGGACAGGGTAAACTATGGCTACACCTTC.